A single sample gave rise to the 22 T cell receptor beta chains below, sequenced in a study of cytomegalovirus exposure and HLA in healthy donors. Primers for the PCR totalled 60 Vbeta and 13 Jbeta. The protocol was immunoSEQ multiplex PCR, while the TCRdb copy is restricted to in-frame clones and leaves out a portion. The sample yields roughly 110,000 clones, 75% seen once. Sequencing was carried out using PBMCs. All receptors come from a male donor in good health and CMV-seropositive.

J is TRBJ1-3 and V is TRBV7-9; D not certain. The CDR3 is 15 residues long. Trimming removed 6 bases at V and 0 bases at J, with 12 bases between. The germline V gene encodes CDR1 SEHNR and CDR2 FQNEAQ (reference sequence). The CDR3 sequence is CASRPGLNSGNTIYF. CDR3 DNA: TGTGCCAGCAGACCTGGACTCAACTCTGGAAACACCATATATTTT.

The sample holds a few counts of this clone. The chain joins TRBV5-1 to TRBJ2-1; possible D gene TRBD1, 6 bases. V lost 0 bases and J 10 bases, leaving 14 bases between the germline ends. This CDR3 has 14 residues. Per germline, CDR1 SGHRS and CDR2 YFSETQ. CDR3 amino acids: CASSLGGPGAEQFF. The DNA of the CDR3 is TGCGCCAGCAGCTTGGGGGGGCCTGGCGCAGAGCAGTTCTTC.

This sequence joins TRBV4-3 and TRBJ1-5; D perhaps matches TRBD1 (5 bases). The germline V gene has CDR1 LGHNA and CDR2 YSLEER. This CDR3 spans 16 amino acids. V lost 0 bases and J lost 7, with 16 bases in between. CDR3 region: CASSQDPPGAGQPQHF. The CDR3 DNA sequence: TGCGCCAGCAGCCAAGATCCTCCCGGGGCGGGGCAGCCCCAGCATTTT.

The genes are TRBV19 and TRBJ2-1; 7 nucleotides line up with TRBD2. The length of the CDR3 is 14 residues. Germline assignment: CDR1 LNHDA and CDR2 SQIVND (reference sequence). J gave up 5 bases and V 5 bases, and 6 bases lay outside the gene matches. The CDR3 is CASSLVSGDNEQFF. Here the CDR3 DNA reads TGTGCCAGTAGTCTAGTAAGCGGGGACAATGAGCAGTTCTTC.

J is TRBJ2-5 and V is TRBV15; possible D gene TRBD1, 7 bases. Germline CDR1 reads LNHNV; CDR2 reads YYDKDF (reference sequence). The CDR3 contains 16 residues. Trimming shortened V by 4 bases and J by 4 bases, and 19 bases separated the two germline ends. The CDR3 coding sequence is TGTGCCACCAGCATCTTTGTAGGAGGGGACAGAGAGACCCAGTACTTC. The encoded protein is CATSIFVGGDRETQYF. Complete variable domain (other parts from reference TRBV15 and TRBJ2-5): DAMVIQNPRYQVTQFGKPVTLSCSQTLNHNVMYWYQQKSSQAPKLLFHYYDKDFNNEADTPDNFQSRRPNTSFCFLDIRSPGLGDTAMYLCATSIFVGGDRETQYFGPGTRLLVL.

This chain links TRBV6-5 with TRBJ1-1, with D perhaps TRBD1 (5 bases). The CDR3 is 13 amino acids. Germline CDR1 reads MNHEY; CDR2 reads SVGAGI. Between the trimmed V and J ends, which lost 8 bases and 0 bases, there was a span of 10 bases. The CDR3 loop reads CASRNRLNTEAFF. The DNA of the CDR3 is TGTGCCAGCCGGAACAGGTTGAACACTGAAGCTTTCTTT.

The J gene is TRBJ1-6, the V gene TRBV9; maybe TRBD1 (5 bases). Trimming took off 2 bases at V and 7 bases at J, with 16 bases between the two ends. The CDR3 is 16 amino acids. In germline, CDR1 is SGDLS, CDR2 YYNGEE. Here the CDR3 DNA reads TGTGCCAGCAGCGTGGAGGGGTGGGTTGAGAATTCACCCCTCCACTTT. Residues: CASSVEGWVENSPLHF.

The sample holds a few counts of this clone. The V call is TRBV5-1, the J call TRBJ2-7; D possibly corresponds to TRBD1 (5 bases). Germline CDR1 reads SGHRS; CDR2 reads YFSETQ. Trimming stripped 0 bases from V and 5 bases from J, with 12 bases between. The CDR3 consists of 14 residues. DNA for the CDR3: TGCGCCAGCAGCTTGGCCCTCGGACAAGACGAGCAGTACTTC. This translates into CASSLALGQDEQYF.

This chain connects TRBV5-1 to TRBJ2-1; no reliable D call. The CDR3 is 14 residues long. Per germline, CDR1 SGHRS and CDR2 YFSETQ. V lost 0 bases, J lost 4 bases, and 8 bases lay in between. DNA for the CDR3: TGCGCCAGCAGCTTGGGCCAGACTTACAATGAGCAGTTCTTC. Residues: CASSLGQTYNEQFF.

This clone was seen once. The chain couples TRBV7-6 to TRBJ1-4, with 8 bases lining up with TRBD1. V trimming: 4 bases; J trimming: 8 bases; junction bases outside the gene matches: 6. CDR3 length: 14 residues. Germline V gene lookup returns CDR1 SGHVS and CDR2 FNYEAQ. This CDR3 reads CASSSQGEREKLFF. Written as DNA, the CDR3 is TGTGCCAGCAGCTCACAGGGGGAACGGGAAAAACTGTTTTTT.

The chain carries TRBV6-5 and TRBJ2-5, with 10 bases lining up with TRBD2. This CDR3 spans 16 amino acids. V dropped 4 bases and J dropped 4; count of bases not matched to a gene: 9. Germline V gene sequence: CDR1 MNHEY, CDR2 SVGAGI. In nucleotides, the CDR3 is TGTGCCAGCAGTTCCCTCCTAGCGGGGGTTGTAGAGACCCAGTACTTC. This translates into CASSSLLAGVVETQYF.

In this sample, this clone turned up a few times. The chain recombines TRBV4-1 with TRBJ1-1, with D possibly TRBD1 on 6 matching bases. The ends were cut back, 4 bases at V and 3 bases at J, with 12 bases in the middle. Looked up from germline, CDR1 is MGHRA and CDR2 is YSYEKL. There are 14 residues in the CDR3. CDR3 in amino acids: CASSPDREYTEAFF. The CDR3 DNA reads TGCGCCAGCAGCCCGGACAGAGAGTACACTGAAGCTTTCTTT.

This clone was seen a handful of times. This chain joins TRBV6-4 and TRBJ2-2; TRBD2 aligns across 10 bases. After removal of 3 bases from V and 4 bases from J, the junction contained 2 bases not matched to a gene. Germline values: CDR1 MRHNA, CDR2 SNTAGT. This CDR3 has 15 amino acids. The CDR3 region is CASSESGGATGELFF. CDR3 in DNA: TGTGCCAGCAGTGAAAGCGGGGGGGCCACCGGGGAGCTGTTTTTT.

This chain links TRBV6-1 with TRBJ1-3, with D perhaps TRBD1 (5 bases). The V gene lost 6 bases and the J gene lost 0 bases, with 9 bases spanning the gap. From germline, CDR1 is MNHNS and CDR2 SASEGT. The CDR3 contains 14 residues. The DNA for the CDR3 is TGTGCCAGCAGCGCGACAGCCTCTGGAAACACCATATATTTT. It encodes CASSATASGNTIYF.

The CDR3 DNA follows: TGTGCCAGTGGGACTAGGAGGACCGGGGAGCTGTTTTTT. Its translation: CASGTRRTGELFF. The chain links TRBV28 to TRBJ2-2, with 8 bases fitting TRBD2. CDR3 length: 13 amino acids. Per the germline V gene, CDR1 is MDHEN and CDR2 is SYDVKM. With 9 bases clipped from V and 5 bases from J, the junction kept 5 bases outside the gene matches. Full variable domain (rest looked up from reference TRBV28 and TRBJ2-2): DVKVTQSSRYLVKRTGEKVFLECVQDMDHENMFWYRQDPGLGLRLIYFSYDVKMKEKGDIPEGYSVSREKKERFSLILESASTNQTSMYLCASGTRRTGELFFGEGSRLTVL.

The chain uses TRBV19 and TRBJ2-3; 11 bases are a match to TRBD2. From germline, CDR1 is LNHDA and CDR2 SQIVND (reference sequence). Germline trimming cut 5 bases from V and 2 bases from J; bases unmatched to any gene: 6. This CDR3 contains 16 residues. The CDR3 reads CASSALAGGLTDTQYF. DNA for the CDR3: TGTGCCAGTAGTGCCTTAGCGGGGGGGCTCACAGATACGCAGTATTTT.

The chain is built from TRBV4-3 and TRBJ2-3; 11 bases agree with TRBD2. The CDR3 extends over 18 amino acids. Germline V CDR1 and CDR2: LGHNA, YSLEER. The ends lost 0 bases at V and 6 bases at J; junction bases unmatched: 11. The CDR3 loop is CASSQDRVAGGLGDTQYF. CDR3 coding DNA: TGCGCCAGCAGCCAAGATCGGGTAGCGGGGGGGCTTGGGGATACGCAGTATTTT.

The chain has TRBV7-9 and TRBJ2-1; weak D call: TRBD2 (7 bases). The CDR3 runs 15 residues. The V and J ends lost 4 bases and 3 bases respectively, with 13 bases between them. Germline lookup yields CDR1 SEHNR and CDR2 FQNEAQ (reference sequence). The CDR3 sequence is CASSSEGGVYNEQFF. As DNA, the CDR3 is TGTGCCAGCAGCTCCGAGGGGGGGGTCTACAATGAGCAGTTCTTC.

This rearrangement joins TRBV6-4 to TRBJ1-1; possible D gene TRBD1, 6 bases. The CDR3 covers 15 residues. Germline V gives CDR1 MRHNA, CDR2 SNTAGT. The ends were cut back, 3 bases at V and 12 bases at J, with 23 bases in the middle. CDR3 sequence reads: CASSENSDRSFVSFF. The CDR3 DNA reads TGTGCCAGCAGTGAAAACTCAGACAGGTCGTTCGTCTCTTTCTTT.

This clone was found once. V usage is TRBV6-5 and J usage is TRBJ2-6; D might be TRBD2 (6 bases). V was pared by 6 bases and J by 0 bases, with 9 bases between. The germline V gene has CDR1 MNHEY and CDR2 SVGAGI. The CDR3 contains 15 residues. This CDR3 reads CASRRENSGANVLTF. The CDR3 DNA is TGTGCCAGCAGGCGGGAAAACTCTGGGGCCAACGTCCTGACTTTC.

The J gene is TRBJ1-1, the V gene TRBV6-1; no firm D call. The CDR3 has 11 amino acids. Trimming shortened V by 5 bases and J by 8 bases, and 9 bases separated the two germline ends. CDR1 and CDR2 (germline): MNHNS, SASEGT. The DNA for the CDR3 is TGTGCCAGCAGTCCATATCGGGAAGCTTTCTTT. Amino acids: CASSPYREAFF.

This clone appeared a few times. Relative to the germline gene, one junction end is altered; a read error may explain this. The rearrangement joins TRBV4-3 to TRBJ1-6; D gene uncertain. This CDR3 contains 16 residues. Germline loops: CDR1 LGHNA, CDR2 YSLEER. The CDR3 is CASSQDREVFYSPLNF. CDR3 DNA sequence: TGCGCCAGCAGCCAAGATCGGGAGGTCTTCTATTCACCCCTCAACTTT.